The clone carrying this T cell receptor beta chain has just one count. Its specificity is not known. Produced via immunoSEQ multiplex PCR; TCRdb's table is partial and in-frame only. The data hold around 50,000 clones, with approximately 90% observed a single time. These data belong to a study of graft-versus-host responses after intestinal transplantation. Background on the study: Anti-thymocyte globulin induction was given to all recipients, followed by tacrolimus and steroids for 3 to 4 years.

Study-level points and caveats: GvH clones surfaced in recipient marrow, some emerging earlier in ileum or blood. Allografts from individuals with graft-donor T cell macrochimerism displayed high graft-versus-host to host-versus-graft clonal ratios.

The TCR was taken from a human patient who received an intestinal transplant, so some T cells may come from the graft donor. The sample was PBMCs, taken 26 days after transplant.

As DNA, the CDR3 is TGTGCCAGCAGTGAACGGGGGGCCTATACTGAAGCTTTCTTT. This sequence encodes CASSERGAYTEAFF. The chain links TRBV2 to TRBJ1-1; D may be TRBD1 (6 bases). Germline CDR1 reads SNHLY; CDR2 reads FYNNEI. With 2 bases removed from V and 5 bases from J, the gap between germline ends came to 12 bases. The CDR3 totals 14 residues.